A selection of T cell receptor beta chains follows, all from one sample in a study of blood T cell repertoires in COVID-19. TCRdb's copy holds only in-frame clones and misses some; the assay was immunoSEQ multiplex PCR. The repertoire includes about 100,000 clones, around four fifths of them detected once, and approximately 31% sits in the top ten. The sample consisted of peripheral blood. These receptors were obtained from a man in his 70s with active or convalescent COVID-19. Each CDR3 is given with its conserved first and last residue. The D gene is left open where the match is weak.

V	J	D	DNA	CDR3
TRBV6-5	TRBJ2-1	.	TGTGCCAGCAGTCCCCCGGGACATCGGCAGTTCTTC	CASSPPGHRQFF
TRBV28	TRBJ1-4	.	TGTGCCAGCAGTTTAGGTCTTAGCACAACTAATGAAAAACTGTTTTTT	CASSLGLSTTNEKLFF
TRBV4-3	TRBJ2-7	.	TGCGCCAGCAGCCAAGCGGGGGAGCAGTACTTC	CASSQAGEQYF
TRBV5-8	TRBJ2-2	.	TGTGCCAGCAGCTTGGACGGCGGGGAGCTGTTTTTT	CASSLDGGELFF
TRBV9	TRBJ1-4	.	TGTGCCAGCTCTCGGGGAGGGGGTGAAAAACTGTTTTTT	CASSRGGGEKLFF
TRBV19	TRBJ1-2	.	TGTGCCACACGGGGGGGAAACTATGGCTACACCTTC	CATRGGNYGYTF
TRBV13	TRBJ1-1	TRBD1	TGTGCCAGCAGTGACAGGGTGACTGAAGCTTTCTTT	CASSDRVTEAFF
TRBV6-1	TRBJ2-5	.	TGTGCCAGCAGTGAAGAGCTGGAGACCCAGTACTTC	CASSEELETQYF
TRBV29-1	TRBJ1-2	.	TGCAGCGTTGTTCGGCAAGGAGCTAACTATGGCTACACCTTC	CSVVRQGANYGYTF
TRBV5-1	TRBJ2-5	TRBD2	TGCGCCAGCAGCGGCCCTAGCGGGGGCCGGGAAGAGACCCAGTACTTC	CASSGPSGGREETQYF
TRBV4-3	TRBJ2-7	TRBD2	TGCGCCAGCAGCCAAACCCAACTAGCGGGCCGTTACGAGCAGTACTTC	CASSQTQLAGRYEQYF
TRBV3-1/TRBV3-2	TRBJ2-5	TRBD2	TGTGCCAGCAGCCAAGGGTCTAGCGGGAGCTGGGAGACCCAGTACTTC	CASSQGSSGSWETQYF
TRBV24-1	TRBJ2-3	TRBD2	TGTGCCACCAGTGATTTCGGCGCGGGGGGCACCACAGATACGCAGTATTTT	CATSDFGAGGTTDTQYF